This T cell receptor (beta chain) was retrieved from a study of STAT5B mutations in CD4+ large granular lymphocyte leukemia. Findings and limits, study-wide: Roughly a quarter of private leukemic clonotypes occurred rarely in other patients' non-leukemic repertoires. TRBV06-family usage was enriched in top patient clones (8/27) versus controls (2/35).

Trimming cost V 0 bases and J 4 bases; bases outside gene matches: 4. Per germline, CDR1 PRHDT and CDR2 FYEKMQ (reference sequence). CDR3 size: 15 residues. To note about this clone: The antigen remains undetermined.

Sequencing was at survey level. TCRdb's table, derived via immunoSEQ multiplex PCR, lists solely in-frame clones and lacks some. The table has under 35,000 clones, approximately 71% seen once. Material: CD4+ T cells from blood buffy coats. The chain combines TRBV13 with TRBJ1-1; 8 bases fit TRBD1. The source is a human donor in good health. CDR3 protein: CASSLGDRGVTEAFF. As DNA, the CDR3 is TGTGCCAGCAGCTTAGGCGACAGGGGAGTCACTGAAGCTTTCTTT. Using reference TRBV13 and TRBJ1-1 for the parts outside the CDR3, the full variable domain is AAGVIQSPRHLIKEKRETATLKCYPIPRHDTVYWYQQGPGQDPQFLISFYEKMQSDKGSIPDRFSAQQFSDYHSELNMSSLELGDSALYFCASSLGDRGVTEAFFGQGTRLTVV.